This TCR beta chain was profiled in a study of CD4+ T cells in melanoma. The data were produced by immunoSEQ multiplex PCR, yet TCRdb's version contains in-frame clones alone and is incomplete. The sample holds approximately 15,000 clones; over 80% are singletons and the top ten take about 5.8%. Per germline, CDR1 SGHRS and CDR2 YFSETQ. With 0 bases clipped from V and 2 bases from J, the junction kept 6 bases outside the gene matches. The CDR3 has 16 residues. The sample consisted of cells from a culture (not recorded whether cultured in vitro). The sequence was collected from a human donor with melanoma. The chain uses TRBV5-1 and TRBJ2-7; 9 bases align to TRBD1. The CDR3 spells CASSLGGGTGPYEQYF. The CDR3 DNA follows: TGCGCCAGCAGCTTGGGCGGCGGGACAGGGCCCTACGAGCAGTACTTC.